This is a list of T cell receptor beta chains from one sample in a study of T cell repertoires in cytomegalovirus infection. MiXCR was run by TCRdb on the reads, yielding one entry per CDR3 protein. The repertoire holds 250,000 to 300,000 distinct CDR3 sequences, with 15% to 20% as singletons. Material: CD8+ T cells from PBMCs. All receptors come from a human donor in good health (CMV status not recorded). Some clones in this sample may be carry-over from other donors' samples. Both conserved end residues are part of each CDR3. The D gene is left open where the match is weak. The size field is filled for only some rows; it gives once, few, many or a size class.

few	TRBV13	TRBJ2-1	TRBD2	CASSSSRLAGAEQFF	TGTGCCAGCAGCTCCTCCCGACTAGCGGGGGCTGAGCAGTTCTTC
.	TRBV28	TRBJ2-7	.	CASSLTAAYEQYF	TGTGCCAGCAGTTTGACGGCCGCCTACGAGCAGTACTTC
.	TRBV9	TRBJ1-2	TRBD1	CASLDRVRGYTF	TGTGCCAGCCTTGACAGGGTACGGGGCTACACCTTC
many	TRBV7-2	TRBJ2-3	TRBD2	CASSSSGGASDTQYF	TGTGCCAGCAGCTCCTCCGGGGGGGCGTCAGATACGCAGTATTTT
many	TRBV6-2/TRBV6-3	TRBJ2-2	.	CASSSSTGELFF	TGTGCCAGCAGTTCCAGCACCGGGGAGCTGTTTTTT
many	TRBV7-2	TRBJ2-7	TRBD1	CASSFGQGALYEQYF	TGTGCCAGCAGCTTTGGACAGGGGGCGTTGTACGAGCAGTACTTC
.	TRBV14	TRBJ2-2	.	CASSHLEPRLTGELFF	TGTGCCAGCAGCCACTTAGAGCCTAGGTTGACCGGGGAGCTGTTTTTT
many	TRBV28	TRBJ2-7	.	CASSYRELGEQYF	TGTGCCAGCAGCTACAGGGAGCTGGGCGAGCAGTACTTC
few	TRBV12-3/TRBV12-4	TRBJ1-5	.	CASSDGSWNQPQHF	TGTGCCAGCAGTGACGGGTCGTGGAATCAGCCCCAGCATTTT
.	TRBV4-1	TRBJ2-1	TRBD2	CASSQAPPGLAGGSSSYNEQFF	TGCGCCAGCAGCCAGGCGCCACCTGGACTAGCGGGGGGCTCCAGCTCCTACAATGAGCAGTTCTTC
many	TRBV7-9	TRBJ1-4	TRBD1	CASSLAQGKNEKLFF	TGTGCCAGCAGCTTAGCACAGGGGAAAAATGAAAAACTGTTTTTT
many	TRBV7-2	TRBJ2-3	.	CASSLGMVGGSRRDTQYF	TGTGCCAGCAGCTTAGGGATGGTGGGGGGCTCCCGTAGAGATACGCAGTATTTT
few	TRBV5-6	TRBJ1-5	.	CASSVQPDSNQPQHF	TGTGCCAGCAGCGTTCAGCCCGACAGCAATCAGCCCCAGCATTTT
.	TRBV11-2	TRBJ2-7	.	CASSSHRGPRSYEQYF	TGTGCCAGCAGCTCCCATCGGGGGCCTCGCTCCTACGAGCAGTACTTC
few	TRBV7-3	TRBJ1-1	TRBD1	CASRIGGPNTEAFF	TGTGCCAGCAGGATAGGGGGCCCGAACACTGAAGCTTTCTTT
.	TRBV4-1	TRBJ2-7	.	CASSQEDSGAYEQYF	TGCGCCAGCAGCCAAGAGGATTCAGGCGCCTACGAGCAGTACTTC
many	TRBV7-2	TRBJ2-1	TRBD1	CASSLPRGRYEQFF	TGTGCCAGCAGCTTGCCCAGGGGGCGGTATGAGCAGTTCTTC
.	TRBV12-3/TRBV12-4	TRBJ2-7	TRBD1	CASSLKQGAYLYEQYF	TGTGCCAGCAGTCTTAAACAGGGGGCTTATCTCTACGAGCAGTACTTC
few	TRBV19	TRBJ2-5	.	CASSTPGHGETQYF	TGTGCCAGTAGTACACCGGGACACGGCGAGACCCAGTACTTC
few	TRBV13	TRBJ2-3	.	CASSPQMGATSTDTQYF	TGTGCCAGCAGTCCGCAGATGGGGGCAACCAGCACAGATACGCAGTATTTT
.	TRBV20-1	TRBJ1-4	.	CSARDSGESTNEKLFF	TGCAGTGCTAGAGATTCCGGAGAGTCAACTAATGAAAAACTGTTTTTT
.	TRBV2	TRBJ1-1	.	CASSGGLTEAFF	TGTGCCAGCAGTGGGGGGCTCACTGAAGCTTTCTTT
.	TRBV4-1	TRBJ2-3	TRBD2	CASSYPSGSGMNTQYF	TGCGCCAGCAGCTACCCGAGTGGTAGCGGGATGAATACGCAGTATTTT
.	TRBV6-6	TRBJ1-5	TRBD1	CASFSGTGNPKPQHF	TGTGCCAGCTTCTCCGGGACAGGGAACCCAAAGCCCCAGCATTTT
few	TRBV12-3/TRBV12-4	TRBJ1-3	.	CASIQSSGNTIYF	TGTGCCAGCATCCAGAGCTCTGGAAACACCATATATTTT
many	TRBV7-9	TRBJ2-1	.	CASSGIENEQFF	TGTGCCAGCAGCGGAATCGAGAATGAGCAGTTCTTC
.	TRBV7-2	TRBJ1-2	TRBD1	CASSPQGDPYGYTF	TGTGCCAGCAGCCCGCAGGGGGACCCCTATGGCTACACCTTC
few	TRBV9	TRBJ2-7	.	CASSVGGRLNEQYF	TGTGCCAGCAGCGTAGGTGGGCGCTTAAACGAGCAGTACTTC
few	TRBV2	TRBJ1-6	.	CASSEGDSGSPLHF	TGTGCCAGCAGTGAAGGTGACAGTGGCTCACCCCTCCACTTT
many	TRBV6-5	TRBJ1-4	.	CASSETGAATNEKLFF	TGTGCCAGCAGTGAAACAGGTGCCGCAACTAATGAAAAACTGTTTTTT
few	TRBV10-3	TRBJ1-5	TRBD1	CAISESTGSNQPQHF	TGTGCCATCAGTGAGTCGACAGGGAGCAATCAGCCCCAGCATTTT
many	TRBV7-9	TRBJ2-5	.	CASSYSEGLRRETQYF	TGTGCCAGCAGCTACAGCGAAGGGCTGCGGCGGGAGACCCAGTACTTC
few	TRBV27	TRBJ2-2	.	CASSLAGAPTGELFF	TGTGCCAGCAGTTTGGCAGGGGCCCCCACCGGGGAGCTGTTTTTT
few	TRBV7-9	TRBJ2-7	.	CASSLIPTGRSYEQYF	TGTGCCAGCAGCTTAATTCCAACAGGGCGCTCCTACGAGCAGTACTTC
.	TRBV20-1	TRBJ1-6	.	CSARVGTGPNSPLHF	TGCAGTGCTAGAGTGGGGACTGGGCCCAATTCACCCCTCCACTTT
.	TRBV7-6	TRBJ1-1	.	CASSLGESNTEAFF	TGTGCCAGCAGCCTGGGCGAGTCGAACACTGAAGCTTTCTTT
few	TRBV7-7	TRBJ1-2	.	CASSPYGGPDGYTF	TGTGCTAGCAGCCCTTACGGCGGGCCGGATGGCTACACCTTC
many	TRBV6-2/TRBV6-3	TRBJ2-7	.	CASSYVPGVYEQYF	TGTGCCAGCAGTTACGTTCCAGGGGTCTACGAGCAGTACTTC
many	TRBV12-3/TRBV12-4	TRBJ2-5	.	CASSDDRPTQETQYF	TGTGCCAGCAGTGACGATAGGCCTACCCAAGAGACCCAGTACTTC
.	TRBV12-3/TRBV12-4	TRBJ2-1	TRBD1	CASSFGRDSEQFF	TGTGCCAGCAGTTTCGGCAGGGACAGTGAGCAGTTCTTC